The TCR beta chain under discussion was sequenced for a study of vaccination and CD4 T cells after COVID-19 (dated by TCRdb to 2022 to 2024). Study-wide context: Convalescent patients had a positive SARS-CoV-2 result on nasal swab PCR, and of these patients, nine had mild disease and one had severe disease. The convalescent cohort comprised six males and four females, including two Hispanic individuals, seven Caucasians, two Asians and one multiracial person. Post-COVID blood samples from convalescent patients were collected a median of around 100 days after diagnosis, with a range of 35 to 161 days. Participants got two doses of the Pfizer-BioNTech BNT162b2 vaccine (n=8) or two doses of the Moderna mRNA-1273 vaccine (n=2). In control cultures, a CEFX viral epitope pool was used as positive control, an HIV-1 Nef peptide pool was used as negative control, or no peptide was added. Post-vaccine blood samples were collected a median of around 2.5 months after the second vaccine dose, ranging from about 14 to 241 days. Culture stimuli were overlapping spike peptide pools from SARS-CoV-2 and from the common cold coronaviruses HCoV-NL63, HCoV-OC43 and HCoV-229E. The spike-specific CD4+ TCR repertoire was compared before and after mRNA vaccination in 10 to 11 COVID-19 convalescent patients and a few infection-naive healthy vaccine recipients. Here is what the overall study found, with its caveats: The number of convalescent patients in the study was relatively small, and the study did not examine early timepoints following natural infection. Nearly all vaccine-specific clones in convalescent patients (304 of 307) were mono-reactive for SARS-CoV-2 spike rather than cross-reactive with common cold coronaviruses. In convalescent patients, a median approximately 83% of post-vaccine SARS-CoV-2-reactive clones were detected only after vaccination, and vaccine-specific priming was suggested by this finding. Although the median number of SARS-CoV-2-reactive clonotypes went up from around 20 after infection to 35 to 40 after vaccination, the increase was not significant.

Receptor amplification or capture employed PCR. DNA from cultured CD4+ T cells underwent TCR sequencing with the Oncomine TCR Beta short-read assay at the Johns Hopkins FTIC core. The QIAamp micro DNA kit was used to extract genomic DNA from the cultured CD4+ T cells. The Oncomine TCR Beta libraries from cultured CD4+ T cells were pooled using unique dual indexes and then sequenced on an Illumina iSeq 100. The study's own analysis went as follows. Non-productive sequences were removed, and CDR3s that did not start with C, did not end with F or W, or were shorter than 7 amino acids were discarded. Antigen-specific clonotypes were identified using the MANAFEST web application through comparison of peptide-stimulated wells with reference and other culture wells. An FDR below 0.05, an odds ratio above 5, and a productive frequency above 0.1% in at least two of three replicate wells were required for clones to be considered positive. Clonotypes that were significantly expanded in both SARS-CoV-2 spike wells and at least one common cold coronavirus spike condition were defined as cross-reactive. Similarity between CDR3 sequences was evaluated in R version 3.6.1 using Levenshtein distances (stringdist) and unrooted phylogenetic trees (ape). Using fastp trimming at Q25 and MiXCR clonotype assembly, TCRdb reanalyzed the public sequencing data and kept in-frame beta chains. Every CDR3 protein is listed once, alongside the most common genes and DNA of its rows. TCRdb's processing, not the study's, gives the V and J calls here. In this sample the table shows about 14,000 distinct CDR3 sequences, approximately 48% of which occur a single time. The leading ten clones occupy less than 11% of the sample.

In light of the paper, this sample's treatment or condition label describes: roughly 11-day PBMC culture with coronavirus spike peptide pools or control peptides (ViraFEST assay). The ViraFEST assay, used in the study, expanded antigen-specific T cells with peptide pools and then identified the expanded clonotypes through TCR sequencing. The positive SARS-CoV-2 PCR tests of the convalescent patients were dated from March to December 2020, before the Alpha, Beta and Delta variants emerged in the United States. Each well held under 2.5 million PBMCs cultured in IMDM containing roughly 5% human AB serum and around 10 IU/ml IL-2, with 10 ug/ml peptide pools added. Half of the culture medium was replaced with fresh IL-2-containing medium on days 3 and 7. After approximately 11 days of culture, CD4+ T cells were isolated by negative selection with the EasySep CD4+ T cell isolation kit. PBMCs were separated from whole blood using Ficoll-Paque Plus gradient centrifugation and then either used fresh or cryopreserved at -140C. Triplicate wells were generally used for each culture condition.

CDR3 length: 15 amino acids, cysteine to phenylalanine. Only the CDR3 region is kept as DNA, spanning 45 bases read in frame from base 1. The trim is 0 bases for V and 9 bases for J, with a gap of 15 bases between the germline ends. Per the germline V gene, MNHEY is the CDR1 and SVGEGT is the CDR2. Comments on this clonotype: No antigen is known for it. No base-level quality is on record; no much larger clone is a single base apart.

This sample comprised CD4+ T cells from blood, cultured in vitro, obtained before SARS-CoV-2 vaccination. This sequence originates from a human donor who had recovered from COVID-19. The V and J segments used are TRBV6-2 or TRBV6-3 and TRBJ1-5, with the D gene not confidently named. The sequenced DNA is TGTGCCAGCAGTTACTCTGGCAGAGATCATTCGCCCCAGCATTTT. This sequence encodes CASSYSGRDHSPQHF.